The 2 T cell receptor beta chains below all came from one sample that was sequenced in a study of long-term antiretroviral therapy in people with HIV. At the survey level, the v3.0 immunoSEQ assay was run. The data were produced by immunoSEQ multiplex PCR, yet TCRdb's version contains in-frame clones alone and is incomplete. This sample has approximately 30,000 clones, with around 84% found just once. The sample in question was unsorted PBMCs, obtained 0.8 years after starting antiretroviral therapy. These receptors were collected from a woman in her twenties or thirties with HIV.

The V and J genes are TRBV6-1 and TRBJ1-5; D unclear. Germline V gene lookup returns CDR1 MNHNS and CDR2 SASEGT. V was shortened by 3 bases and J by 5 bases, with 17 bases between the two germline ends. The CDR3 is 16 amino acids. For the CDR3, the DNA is TGTGCCAGCAGTGAGCCCCCCCCTAGGGTTTATCAGCCCCAGCATTTT. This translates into CASSEPPPRVYQPQHF.

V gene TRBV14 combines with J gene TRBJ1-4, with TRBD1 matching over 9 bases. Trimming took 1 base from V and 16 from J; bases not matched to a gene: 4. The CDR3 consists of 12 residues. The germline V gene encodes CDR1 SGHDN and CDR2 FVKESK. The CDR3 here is CASSQGDRGGFF. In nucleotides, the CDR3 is TGTGCCAGCAGCCAAGGAGACAGGGGGGGGTTTTTT. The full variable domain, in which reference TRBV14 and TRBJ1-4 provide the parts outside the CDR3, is EAGVTQFPSHSVIEKGQTVTLRCDPISGHDNLYWYRRVMGKEIKFLLHFVKESKQDESGMPNNRFLAERTGGTYSTLKVQPAELEDSGVYFCASSQGDRGGFFGSGTQLSVL.